The source of this T cell receptor beta chain is a study of shared clonotypes between healthy human individuals. Germline trimming cut 2 bases from V and 0 bases from J; bases unmatched to any gene: 6. Germline V CDR1 and CDR2: SGHVS, FQNEAQ. CDR3 size: 17 residues. Study outcomes and limitations: Clonotype sharing across a handful of donors was observed for around 4.5% of naive CD4 clonotypes.

For this clone: The antigen is undetermined.

Here immunoSEQ multiplex PCR was the method, and the copy in TCRdb shows in-frame clones only, minus some. The data contain around 980,000 clones, around 78% of them singletons. What was sequenced was memory CD4+ T cells from PBMCs. Subset denoted: CD45RA-negative fraction. The rearrangement links TRBV7-8 to TRBJ1-5, with TRBD1 identical over 8 bases. The TCR sequence derives from a man in his late teens or twenties in good health. Some clones in this sample may be carry-over from other donors' samples. This chain's CDR3 is CASSLTGTGNSNQPQHF. The DNA of the CDR3 is TGTGCCAGCAGCTTAACCGGGACAGGCAATAGCAATCAGCCCCAGCATTTT.